Detailed here is one TCR beta chain. V shed 6 bases, J shed 2 bases, and the junction held 6 bases outside the gene matches. The CDR3 is made up of 14 amino acids. Germline values: CDR1 MRHNA, CDR2 SNTAGT. The sample originates from a study of T cell changes during pregnancy in multiple sclerosis. Here immunoSEQ multiplex PCR was the method, and the copy in TCRdb shows in-frame clones only, minus some. The table has roughly 80,000 clones, just under 95% seen once. This TCR was sampled from a female donor with multiple sclerosis, enrolled in a pregnancy study. The chain joins TRBV6-4 to TRBJ1-1; 7 nucleotides align to TRBD1. This sample comprised peripheral blood, obtained in the first trimester of pregnancy. The CDR3 here is CASRRDSGNTEAFF. CDR3 bases: TGTGCCAGCAGGCGGGACAGTGGAAACACTGAAGCTTTCTTT.